These T cell receptor beta chains were read from a single sample in a study of cytomegalovirus exposure and HLA in healthy donors. The table came from immunoSEQ multiplex PCR; TCRdb's copy has only in-frame clones and leaves some out. The sample includes about 160,000 clones, about 65% of them seen just once. The source material was PBMCs. The receptors derive from a man between 35 and 55 years old in good health and CMV-seropositive. The CDR3 runs from the conserved cysteine through the conserved F or W. A D gene is named only where the DNA matches it firmly. Expanded clones get a size class; other rows say once, few or many, or leave the size out.

.	TRBV9	TRBD1	TRBJ2-7	TGTGCCAGCAGCGTAGGATGGGACAGGGAGGGTGAGCAGTACTTC	CASSVGWDREGEQYF
.	TRBV5-1	.	TRBJ2-7	TGCGCCAGCAGCTTGGTCGAGGGTTACGAGCAGTACTTC	CASSLVEGYEQYF
.	TRBV11-2	.	TRBJ2-5	TGTGCCAGCACCAAGGAGGGCGTTGGGTTTCAAGAGACCCAGTACTTC	CASTKEGVGFQETQYF
.	TRBV2	.	TRBJ1-1	TGTGCCAGCCAACCGCCGCGCCTGACTGAAGCTTTCTTT	CASQPPRLTEAFF
few	TRBV21-1	.	TRBJ1-2	TGTGCCAGCAGCCCCCCCGGAGGGGGGGTCCCCCCCTATGGCTACACCTTC	CASSPPGGGVPPYGYTF
.	TRBV6-5	TRBD1	TRBJ2-1	TGTGCCAGCAGACCCGGGACAGGGGCTGGTGAGCAGTTCTTC	CASRPGTGAGEQFF
.	TRBV5-4	TRBD1	TRBJ1-2	TGTGCCAGCAGCTCTAGCCGGGACAGGAATTCCTATGGCTACACCTTC	CASSSSRDRNSYGYTF
.	TRBV2	TRBD2	TRBJ2-3	TGTGCCAGCAGCGGAAGACTAGCGGCGGAAGATACGCAGTATTTT	CASSGRLAAEDTQYF
.	TRBV5-6	TRBD2	TRBJ2-1	TGTGCCAGCAGCTTGTTTACGGCTAGCGGGGGGGCCATGGATGAGCAGTTCTTC	CASSLFTASGGAMDEQFF
.	TRBV4-1	.	TRBJ1-3	TGCGCCAGCAGCCAAGAACCCGGGGGTAGTGGAAACACCATATATTTT	CASSQEPGGSGNTIYF
.	TRBV7-9	.	TRBJ2-1	TGTGCCAGCAGCTCAGGGTCCTACAATGAGCAGTTCTTC	CASSSGSYNEQFF
.	TRBV11-3	.	TRBJ2-5	TGTGCCAGCAGCCCAAAGACAGGTCAAGAGACCCAGTACTTC	CASSPKTGQETQYF
once	TRBV4-3	TRBD2	TRBJ2-2	TGCGCCAGCAGCCCGGCTCTAGCGGGGGTTTCCAGCGGGGAGCTGTTTTTT	CASSPALAGVSSGELFF
.	TRBV6-1	.	TRBJ1-2	TGTGCCAGCAGTACTGACAGGAACTATGGCTACACCTTC	CASSTDRNYGYTF
.	TRBV19	.	TRBJ1-5	TGTGCCAGTAGTATGGGCGTCTGGCGGCATTTT	CASSMGVWRHF